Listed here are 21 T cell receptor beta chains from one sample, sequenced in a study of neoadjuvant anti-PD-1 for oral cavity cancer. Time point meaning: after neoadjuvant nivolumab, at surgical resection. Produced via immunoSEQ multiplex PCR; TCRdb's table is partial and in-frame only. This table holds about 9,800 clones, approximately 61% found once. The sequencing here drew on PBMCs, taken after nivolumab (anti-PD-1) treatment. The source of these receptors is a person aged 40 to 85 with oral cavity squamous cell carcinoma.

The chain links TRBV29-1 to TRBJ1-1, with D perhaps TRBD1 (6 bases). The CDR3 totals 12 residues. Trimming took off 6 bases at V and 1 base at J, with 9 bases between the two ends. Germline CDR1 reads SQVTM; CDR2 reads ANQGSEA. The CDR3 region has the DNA TGCAGCGTAAAGGGGGGGAACACTGAAGCTTTCTTT. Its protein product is CSVKGGNTEAFF.

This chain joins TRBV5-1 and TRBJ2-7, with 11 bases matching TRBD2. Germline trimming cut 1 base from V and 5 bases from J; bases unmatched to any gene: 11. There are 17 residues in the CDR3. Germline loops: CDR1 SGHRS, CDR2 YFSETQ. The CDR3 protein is CASSLQTLAGGRDEQYF. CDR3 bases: TGCGCCAGCAGCTTGCAGACGCTAGCGGGGGGAAGAGACGAGCAGTACTTC.

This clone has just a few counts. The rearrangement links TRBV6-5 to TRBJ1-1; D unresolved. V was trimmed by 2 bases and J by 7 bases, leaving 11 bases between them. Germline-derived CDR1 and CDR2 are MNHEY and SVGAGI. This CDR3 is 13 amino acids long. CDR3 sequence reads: CASSYGEEDEAFF. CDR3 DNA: TGTGCCAGCAGTTACGGGGAAGAAGATGAAGCTTTCTTT.

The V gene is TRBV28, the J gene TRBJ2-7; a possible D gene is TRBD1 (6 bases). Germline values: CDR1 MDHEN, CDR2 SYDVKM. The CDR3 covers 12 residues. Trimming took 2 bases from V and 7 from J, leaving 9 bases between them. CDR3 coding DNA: TGTGCCAGCAGTTTAGCCAGGGGAGAGCAGTACTTC. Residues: CASSLARGEQYF.

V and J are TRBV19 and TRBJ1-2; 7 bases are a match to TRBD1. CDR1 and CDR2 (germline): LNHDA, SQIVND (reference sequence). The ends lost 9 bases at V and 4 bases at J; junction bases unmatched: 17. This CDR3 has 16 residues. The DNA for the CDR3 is TGTGCCAGCCTGCCTTTAACAGGGGTGTCGGGCTATGGCTACACCTTC. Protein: CASLPLTGVSGYGYTF.

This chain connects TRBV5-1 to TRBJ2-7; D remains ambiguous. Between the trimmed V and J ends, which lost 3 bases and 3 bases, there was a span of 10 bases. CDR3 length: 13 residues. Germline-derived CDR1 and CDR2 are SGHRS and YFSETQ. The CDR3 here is CASSSNRVYEQYF. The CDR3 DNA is TGCGCCAGCAGCTCGAACCGGGTCTACGAGCAGTACTTC.

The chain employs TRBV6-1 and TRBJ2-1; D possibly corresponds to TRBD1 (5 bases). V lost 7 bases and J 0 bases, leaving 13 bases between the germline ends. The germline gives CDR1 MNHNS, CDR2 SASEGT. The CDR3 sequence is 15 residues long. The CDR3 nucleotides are TGTGCCAGCAAAGGGGCGCAGAGCTCCTACAATGAGCAGTTCTTC. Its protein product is CASKGAQSSYNEQFF.

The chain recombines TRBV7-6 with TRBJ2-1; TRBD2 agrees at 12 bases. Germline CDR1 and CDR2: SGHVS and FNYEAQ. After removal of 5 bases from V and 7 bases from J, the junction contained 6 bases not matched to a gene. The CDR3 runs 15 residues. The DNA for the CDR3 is TGTGCCAGCAGCCAAACTAGCGGGAGGAGGAATGAGCAGTTCTTC. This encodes CASSQTSGRRNEQFF.

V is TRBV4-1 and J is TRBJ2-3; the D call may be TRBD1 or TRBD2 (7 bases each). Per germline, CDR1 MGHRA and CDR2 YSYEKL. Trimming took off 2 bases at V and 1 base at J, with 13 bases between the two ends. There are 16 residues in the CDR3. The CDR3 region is CASSQWQGGGTDTQYF. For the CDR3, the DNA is TGCGCCAGCAGCCAATGGCAGGGGGGGGGCACAGATACGCAGTATTTT.

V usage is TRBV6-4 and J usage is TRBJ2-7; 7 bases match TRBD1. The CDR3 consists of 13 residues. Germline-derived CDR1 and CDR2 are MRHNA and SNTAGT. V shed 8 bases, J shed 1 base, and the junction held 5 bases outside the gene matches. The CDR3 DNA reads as TGTGCCAGCCTAAGACAGGGTTCCTACGAGCAGTACTTC. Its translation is CASLRQGSYEQYF.

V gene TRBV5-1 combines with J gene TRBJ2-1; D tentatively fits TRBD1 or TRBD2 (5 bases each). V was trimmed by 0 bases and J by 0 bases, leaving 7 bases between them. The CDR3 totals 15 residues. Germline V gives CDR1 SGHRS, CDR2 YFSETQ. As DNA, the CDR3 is TGCGCCAGCAGCTTGGCAGGGAGCTCCTACAATGAGCAGTTCTTC. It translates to CASSLAGSSYNEQFF.

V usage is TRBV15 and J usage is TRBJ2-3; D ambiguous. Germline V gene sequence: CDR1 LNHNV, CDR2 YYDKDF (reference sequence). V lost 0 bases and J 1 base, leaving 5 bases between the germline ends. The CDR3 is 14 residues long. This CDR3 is CATSRDYGTDTQYF. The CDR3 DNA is TGTGCCACCAGCAGAGATTATGGCACAGATACGCAGTATTTT.

The CDR3 DNA reads TGTGCCTGGAACCCCGGGGGGGGTGGGTACACCTTC. This encodes CAWNPGGGGYTF. The gene calls are TRBV30 and TRBJ1-2, with D possibly matching TRBD1 (5 bases). This CDR3 spans 12 amino acids. Looked up from germline, CDR1 is GTSNPN and CDR2 is SVGIG (reference sequence). V shed 4 bases and J shed 11 bases, with 17 bases lying between them.

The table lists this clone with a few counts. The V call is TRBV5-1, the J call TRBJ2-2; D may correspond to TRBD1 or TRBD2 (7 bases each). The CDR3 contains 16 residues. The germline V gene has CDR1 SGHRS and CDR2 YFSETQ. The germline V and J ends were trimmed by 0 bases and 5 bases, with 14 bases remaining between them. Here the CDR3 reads CASSLGRGTETGELFF. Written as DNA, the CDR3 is TGCGCCAGCAGCTTGGGGCGGGGGACAGAGACCGGGGAGCTGTTTTTT.

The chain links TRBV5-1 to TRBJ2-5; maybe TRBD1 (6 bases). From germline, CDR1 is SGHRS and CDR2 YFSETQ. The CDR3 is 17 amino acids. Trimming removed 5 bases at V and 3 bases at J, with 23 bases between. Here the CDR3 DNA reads TGCGCCAGCAGGGTGGGGGACACCGTAAATCCGGAAGAGACCCAGTACTTC. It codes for CASRVGDTVNPEETQYF.

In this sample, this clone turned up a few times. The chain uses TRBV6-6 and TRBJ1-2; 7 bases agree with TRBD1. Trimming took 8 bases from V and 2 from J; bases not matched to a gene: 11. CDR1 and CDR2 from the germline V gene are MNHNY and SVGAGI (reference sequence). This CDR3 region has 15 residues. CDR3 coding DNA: TGTGCCAGCGCGCCGAGGGGGCAGACCAACTATGGCTACACCTTC. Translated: CASAPRGQTNYGYTF.

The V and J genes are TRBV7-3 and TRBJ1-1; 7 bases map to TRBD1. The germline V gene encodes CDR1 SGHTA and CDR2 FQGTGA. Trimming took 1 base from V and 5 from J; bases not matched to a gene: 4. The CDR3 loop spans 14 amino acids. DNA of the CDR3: TGTGCCAGCAGCTTAAGAGGGGGCATGACTGAAGCTTTCTTT. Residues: CASSLRGGMTEAFF.

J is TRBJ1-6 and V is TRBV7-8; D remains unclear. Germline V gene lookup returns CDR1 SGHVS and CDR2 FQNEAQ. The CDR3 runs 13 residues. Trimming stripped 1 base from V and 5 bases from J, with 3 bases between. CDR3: CASSLGDNSPLHF. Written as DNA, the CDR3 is TGTGCCAGCAGCTTAGGGGATAATTCACCCCTCCACTTT.

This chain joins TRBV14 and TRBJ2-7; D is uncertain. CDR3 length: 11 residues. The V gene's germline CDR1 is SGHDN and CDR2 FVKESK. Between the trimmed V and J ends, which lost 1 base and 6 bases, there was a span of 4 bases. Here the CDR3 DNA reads TGTGCCAGCAGCCAAGCGTCCGAGCAGTACTTC. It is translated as CASSQASEQYF.

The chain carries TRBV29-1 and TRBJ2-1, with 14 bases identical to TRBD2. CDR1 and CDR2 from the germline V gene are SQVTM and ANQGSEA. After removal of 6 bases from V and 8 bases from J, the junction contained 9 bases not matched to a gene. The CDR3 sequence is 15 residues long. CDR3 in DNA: TGCAGCGTAAAAGGGACTAGCGGGAGTCTTTATGAGCAGTTCTTC. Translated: CSVKGTSGSLYEQFF.

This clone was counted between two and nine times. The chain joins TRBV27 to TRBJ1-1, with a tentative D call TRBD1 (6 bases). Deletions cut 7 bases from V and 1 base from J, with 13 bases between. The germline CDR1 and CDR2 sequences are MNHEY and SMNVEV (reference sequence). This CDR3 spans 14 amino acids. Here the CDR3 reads CASKPPGANTEAFF. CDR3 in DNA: TGTGCCAGCAAACCCCCAGGGGCGAACACTGAAGCTTTCTTT.